Each of the 18 T cell receptor beta chains below was sequenced from the same sample in a study of blood T cell repertoires in COVID-19 (dated by TCRdb to the early 2020s). Libraries were constructed by the immunoSEQ multiplex PCR assay. Not all clones reach the TCRdb copy of this immuneACCESS table, which keeps in-frame sequences only. Checked studies attribute under half of the gap to unresolved V genes and leave the rest unexplained. This sample has about 280,000 clones in its table, and approximately 88% of those were observed once. The ten most abundant clones make up roughly 9.1% of the sample. The sample taken for sequencing was peripheral blood. These receptors were collected from a man between 18 and 35 years old with active or convalescent COVID-19.

This chain links TRBV9 with TRBJ2-1, with D perhaps TRBD2 (5 bases). The germline CDR1 and CDR2 sequences are SGDLS and YYNGEE. This CDR3 region has 13 residues. The V end was cut by 3 bases, the J end by 7 bases, with 11 bases between. The DNA of the CDR3 is TGTGCCAGCAGCGCAGAGGGTTTAAATGAGCAGTTCTTC. Translating it yields CASSAEGLNEQFF.

J is TRBJ1-6 and V is TRBV6-5; TRBD1 is a possible D gene (6 bases). Germline CDR1 reads MNHEY; CDR2 reads SVGAGI. CDR3 size: 14 residues. V was pared by 5 bases and J by 9 bases, with 14 bases between. CDR3 region: CASSPTGLPSPLHF. The CDR3 coding sequence is TGTGCCAGCAGTCCTACAGGGCTTCCTTCACCCCTCCACTTT.

The chain couples TRBV24-1 to TRBJ2-3; D is uncertain. The CDR3 has 14 amino acids. The V end lost 3 bases, the J end lost 6 bases, and 12 bases lay between the germline ends. Germline loops: CDR1 KGHDR, CDR2 SFDVKD. CDR3 DNA sequence: TGTGCCACCAGTGATGCCCCACAGAGCGATACGCAGTATTTT. Its protein product is CATSDAPQSDTQYF.

This clone was seen once. This rearrangement joins TRBV28 to TRBJ2-7, with TRBD2 identical over 9 bases. V trimming: 11 bases; J trimming: 4 bases; junction bases outside the gene matches: 9. Germline-derived CDR1 and CDR2 are MDHEN and SYDVKM. The CDR3 runs to 13 residues. CDR3 amino acids: CALGSSGAYEQYF. The CDR3 region has the DNA TGTGCCTTGGGGTCTAGCGGGGCGTACGAGCAGTACTTC.

The chain employs TRBV13 and TRBJ2-7; TRBD1 aligns across 10 bases. Trimming took 5 bases from V and 3 from J; bases not matched to a gene: 7. CDR1 and CDR2 (germline): PRHDT, FYEKMQ (reference sequence). CDR3 length: 15 amino acids. CDR3 sequence (DNA): TGTGCCAGCAGCGCGGGACAGGGGCGATTCTACGAGCAGTACTTC. Translation: CASSAGQGRFYEQYF.

The chain uses TRBV7-9 and TRBJ1-1; 9 bases line up with TRBD1. Germline V gene data show CDR1 as SEHNR and CDR2 as FQNEAQ (reference sequence). The ends lost 1 base at V and 3 bases at J; junction bases unmatched: 0. The CDR3 runs 14 residues. The chain's CDR3 is CASSLGTGDTEAFF. CDR3 DNA sequence: TGTGCCAGCAGCTTAGGGACAGGGGACACTGAAGCTTTCTTT.

This clone turned up a few times. The chain has TRBV19 and TRBJ2-3, with TRBD2 matching over 14 bases. CDR3 length: 19 amino acids. Trimming took 6 bases from V and 4 from J; bases not matched to a gene: 15. The V gene's germline CDR1 is LNHDA and CDR2 SQIVND (reference sequence). CDR3 sequence reads: CASSPGLAGDPHGADTQYF. The CDR3 nucleotides read TGTGCCAGTAGCCCGGGACTAGCGGGGGACCCCCACGGCGCAGATACGCAGTATTTT.

This clone appeared a single time. The chain couples TRBV4-1 to TRBJ2-5, with 9 nucleotides matching TRBD1. Germline lookup yields CDR1 MGHRA and CDR2 YSYEKL. This CDR3 contains 17 residues. With 5 bases clipped from V and 3 bases from J, the junction kept 13 bases outside the gene matches. CDR3 bases: TGCGCCAGCAGCTCAGGAACAAACAGGGGGCGGGAAGAGACCCAGTACTTC. It codes for CASSSGTNRGREETQYF.

This clone was observed a single time. The rearrangement uses TRBV21-1 and TRBJ2-3; the D call in the table, TRBD2, was not verified against the DNA. TRBV21-1 is a known pseudogene. The CDR3 is 17 residues long. The CDR3 nucleotides read TGTGCCAGCAGCAAAGTGCCTAGCGGGGGACGCACAGATACGCAGTATTTT. Protein product: CASSKVPSGGRTDTQYF.

Note on this clone: The junction differs from germline at one of its ends, possibly a read error. This chain links TRBV2 with TRBJ1-6; D possibly corresponds to TRBD1 (5 bases). The germline CDR1 and CDR2 sequences are SNHLY and FYNNEI. The CDR3 contains 13 residues. The CDR3 DNA reads TGTGCCAGCAGTGAATTGGCGGGGCGAGGGTCCTACTTT. Translation gives CASSELAGRGSYF.

The chain recombines TRBV5-8 with TRBJ2-1, with a tentative D call TRBD2 (5 bases). The CDR3 spans 17 residues. The ends were cut back, 1 base at V and 3 bases at J, with 17 bases in the middle. Germline-derived CDR1 and CDR2 are SGHTS and YDEGEE. The CDR3 spells CASSLLGLVASYNEQFF. The CDR3 nucleotides are TGTGCCAGCAGCTTGTTGGGGTTGGTAGCGAGCTACAATGAGCAGTTCTTC.

The genes are TRBV7-2 and TRBJ1-5, with TRBD1 matching over 7 bases. The V segment lost 1 base and the J segment 11 bases; nucleotides outside the gene matches: 14. CDR3 size: 16 residues. Germline V gives CDR1 SGHTA, CDR2 FQGNSA. The CDR3 DNA follows: TGTGCCAGCAGCTTAGTGGAGGGGGCGATGGGTAGGACCCAGCATTTT. Translated: CASSLVEGAMGRTQHF.

The gene calls are TRBV6-1 and TRBJ1-1, with D possibly being TRBD1 (5 bases). This CDR3 comprises 17 residues. V was shortened by 4 bases and J by 3 bases, with 21 bases between the two germline ends. Germline values: CDR1 MNHNS, CDR2 SASEGT. CDR3 sequence reads: CASSGPPGGGWDTEAFF. DNA for the CDR3: TGTGCCAGCAGTGGCCCGCCTGGGGGGGGGTGGGACACTGAAGCTTTCTTT.

The chain couples TRBV3-1 (or the pseudogene TRBV3-2) to TRBJ1-5; D unclear. Germline loops: CDR1 LGHDT, CDR2 YNNKEL (reference sequence). The CDR3 is 13 amino acids. V was pared by 0 bases and J by 6 bases, with 6 bases between. This CDR3 is CASSQDRSQPQHF. The DNA for the CDR3 is TGTGCCAGCAGCCAAGATAGGAGTCAGCCCCAGCATTTT.

This clone was detected only a few times. The chain links TRBV4-2 to TRBJ2-1, with TRBD2 identical over 9 bases. The V gene end was trimmed by 1 base and the J gene end by 3 bases; junction bases not matched to a gene: 4. Per germline, CDR1 LGHNA and CDR2 YNFKEQ. The CDR3 is 16 residues long. CDR3 DNA sequence: TGTGCCAGCAGCCAAGCCGGCGGGGGGGACTACAATGAGCAGTTCTTC. Translating gives CASSQAGGGDYNEQFF.

The J gene is TRBJ2-7, the V gene TRBV5-4, with 7 bases matching TRBD1. The J segment lost 3 bases and the V segment lost 1 base, leaving 4 bases of the junction unmatched. The CDR3 covers 14 residues. Germline assignment: CDR1 SGHNT and CDR2 YYREEE (reference sequence). The CDR3 loop is CASSLRQGNYEQYF. In DNA, the CDR3 is TGTGCCAGCAGCTTGAGACAGGGCAACTACGAGCAGTACTTC.

The rearrangement joins TRBV19 to TRBJ2-3; TRBD2 aligns across 13 bases. CDR3 length equals 16 residues. Per the germline V gene, CDR1 is LNHDA and CDR2 is SQIVND (reference sequence). The V segment lost 7 bases and the J segment 0 bases; nucleotides outside the gene matches: 4. The CDR3 coding sequence is TGTGCCAGTACTCCACTAGCGGGGGGGAGCACAGATACGCAGTATTTT. Translation gives CASTPLAGGSTDTQYF. Full variable domain (remainder filled in from reference TRBV19 and TRBJ2-3): DGGITQSPKYLFRKEGQNVTLSCEQNLNHDAMYWYRQDPGQGLRLIYYSQIVNDFQKGDIAEGYSVSREKKESFPLTVTSAQKNPTAFYLCASTPLAGGSTDTQYFGPGTRLTVL.

The gene calls are TRBV3-1 (or the pseudogene TRBV3-2) and TRBJ1-4, with D tentatively TRBD1 (5 bases). In germline, CDR1 is LGHDT, CDR2 YNNKEL (reference sequence). CDR3 size: 15 residues. Between the trimmed V and J ends, which lost 3 bases and 0 bases, there was a span of 8 bases. The CDR3 is CASSHDSPTNEKLFF. In nucleotides, the CDR3 is TGTGCCAGCAGCCACGACAGCCCAACTAATGAAAAACTGTTTTTT.